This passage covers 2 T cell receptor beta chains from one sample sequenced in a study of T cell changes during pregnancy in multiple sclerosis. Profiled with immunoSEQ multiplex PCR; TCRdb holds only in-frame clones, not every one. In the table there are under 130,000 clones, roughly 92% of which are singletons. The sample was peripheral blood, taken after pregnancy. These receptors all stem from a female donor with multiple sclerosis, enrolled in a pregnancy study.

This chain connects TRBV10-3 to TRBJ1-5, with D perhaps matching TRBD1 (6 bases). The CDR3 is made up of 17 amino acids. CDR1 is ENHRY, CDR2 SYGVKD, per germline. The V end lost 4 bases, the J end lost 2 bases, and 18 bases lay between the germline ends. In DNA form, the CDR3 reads TGTGCCATCAGTGTTCAATTAGCGGGGGCAGGCAATCAGCCCCAGCATTTT. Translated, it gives CAISVQLAGAGNQPQHF.

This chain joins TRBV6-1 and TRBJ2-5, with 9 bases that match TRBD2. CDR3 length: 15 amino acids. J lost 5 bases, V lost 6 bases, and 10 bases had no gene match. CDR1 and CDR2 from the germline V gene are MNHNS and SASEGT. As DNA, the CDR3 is TGTGCCAGCAGCACAATAGCGGGAGAACGGGAGACCCAGTACTTC. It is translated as CASSTIAGERETQYF.